This record concerns one TCR beta chain sequence. The same CDR3 arises from other DNA sequences in this sample as well. This sample was taken from a study of shared clonotypes between healthy human individuals. Whole-study context: CD8 memory received one plate per donor, CD8 naive two, CD4 memory three and CD4 naive three.

Sequencing was performed with immunoSEQ multiplex PCR; in TCRdb, only in-frame clones are kept and a portion is missing. The table includes roughly 120,000 clones, 65% to 75% detected once. The CDR3 is made up of 15 amino acids. Per the germline V gene, CDR1 is MRHNA and CDR2 is SNTAGT. V trimming: 4 bases; J trimming: 3 bases; junction bases outside the gene matches: 3. The sequenced sample was memory CD8+ T cells sorted from blood. Subset given: CD45RO+ cells pooled with CCR7-negative TemRA cells. The receptor was isolated from a woman aged 25 to 39 in good health. The chain joins TRBV6-4 to TRBJ2-3; 11 bases align to TRBD2. The CDR3 DNA is TGTGCCAGCAGTGCCACTAGCGGGAGTACAGATACGCAGTATTTT. Amino acids: CASSATSGSTDTQYF.